These 18 T cell receptor beta chains were sequenced from one sample in a study of blood T cell repertoires in COVID-19. Profiling relied on immunoSEQ multiplex PCR, and the TCRdb table lists in-frame clones only, not all of them. The sample lists 120,000 to 150,000 clones; more than 75% were seen once. The material sequenced was peripheral blood. Receptors were obtained from a man older than 75 with acute or convalescent COVID-19.

The J gene is TRBJ1-3, the V gene TRBV19; TRBD1 matches at 12 bases. Per the germline V gene, CDR1 is LNHDA and CDR2 is SQIVND (reference sequence). Trimming removed 8 bases from V and 2 bases from J; junction bases left unmatched: 10. The CDR3 runs to 17 residues. The CDR3 is CASVTGQGASAGNTIYF. The CDR3 DNA sequence: TGTGCCAGTGTCACGGGACAGGGGGCCTCTGCTGGAAACACCATATATTTT.

The chain has TRBV29-1 and TRBJ2-3, with D maybe TRBD1 (6 bases). The V gene lost 3 bases and the J gene lost 4 bases, with 11 bases spanning the gap. The CDR3 sequence is 13 residues long. Germline V gene data show CDR1 as SQVTM and CDR2 as ANQGSEA. The CDR3, as DNA: TGCAGCGTTGAGGTCAGGGGACCAGATACGCAGTATTTT. Translating gives CSVEVRGPDTQYF.

The chain employs TRBV2 and TRBJ2-5; possible D gene TRBD1, 6 bases. Trimming stripped 6 bases from V and 4 bases from J, with 15 bases between. Germline CDR1 is SNHLY and CDR2 is FYNNEI. The length of the CDR3 is 14 residues. The chain's CDR3 is CASSRDRGGETQYF. CDR3 in DNA: TGTGCCAGCAGCAGGGACCGAGGGGGAGAGACCCAGTACTTC.

This clone showed up just once. The rearrangement uses TRBV5-1 and TRBJ2-7; 8 bases line up with TRBD2. The CDR3 has 17 residues. The V gene's germline CDR1 is SGHRS and CDR2 YFSETQ. The J segment lost 1 base and the V segment lost 1 base, leaving 10 bases of the junction unmatched. CDR3: CASSLPNSGDPSYEQYF. The CDR3, as DNA: TGCGCCAGCAGCTTGCCCAATAGCGGGGACCCTTCCTACGAGCAGTACTTC.

The gene calls are TRBV4-1 and TRBJ1-2, with TRBD1 matching 9 bases. The CDR3 loop spans 16 amino acids. The germline CDR1 and CDR2 sequences are MGHRA and YSYEKL. The trim removed 0 bases at V and 3 bases at J, leaving 5 bases unmatched. CDR3 DNA: TGCGCCAGCAGCCAAGAGCAACAGGGGGCGTACTATGGCTACACCTTC. It specifies CASSQEQQGAYYGYTF.

J is TRBJ2-7 and V is TRBV7-2, with 13 nucleotides matching TRBD2. J gave up 7 bases and V 5 bases, and 8 bases lay outside the gene matches. The CDR3 extends over 15 amino acids. CDR1 and CDR2 from the germline V gene are SGHTA and FQGNSA. CDR3 nucleotides: TGTGCCAGCAGCCCGACTAGCGGGGGGCTGGGGGAGCAGTACTTC. Translation: CASSPTSGGLGEQYF.

This chain links TRBV2 with TRBJ2-7, with D possibly TRBD2 on 6 matching bases. Per germline, CDR1 SNHLY and CDR2 FYNNEI. The CDR3 sequence is 13 residues long. Trimming cost V 3 bases and J 6 bases, with 12 bases left between them. CDR3 residues: CASSETPGGEQYF. The CDR3 region has the DNA TGTGCCAGCAGTGAGACACCCGGGGGCGAGCAGTACTTC. Complete variable domain (other parts from reference TRBV2 and TRBJ2-7): EPEVTQTPSHQVTQMGQEVILRCVPISNHLYFYWYRQILGQKVEFLVSFYNNEISEKSEIFDDQFSVERPDGSNFTLKIRSTKLEDSAMYFCASSETPGGEQYFGPGTRLTVT.

This clone was recorded only once. V gene TRBV10-1 combines with J gene TRBJ1-3; D remains unclear. V lost 7 bases and J lost 1, with 11 bases in between. Germline CDR1 is WNHNN and CDR2 is SYGVQD (reference sequence). The CDR3 spans 14 residues. The CDR3 nucleotides are TGCGCCAGCACCTCAGGCGTTTCTGGAAACACCATATATTTT. Translated: CASTSGVSGNTIYF.

The V and J genes are TRBV5-6 and TRBJ2-5; 7 nucleotides match TRBD1. Trimming cost V 1 base and J 7 bases; bases outside gene matches: 19. Germline V lookup: CDR1 SGHDT, CDR2 YYEEEE. The CDR3 runs to 18 residues. CDR3 amino acids: CASSLSGRTGSPTGTQYF. The DNA of the CDR3 is TGTGCCAGCAGCTTGAGTGGTCGGACAGGATCCCCGACGGGGACCCAGTACTTC.

The CDR3 bases are TGTGCCACCAGCAGAGACAGGGGGATTGGGGAGACCCAGTACTTC. It is translated as CATSRDRGIGETQYF. The chain is built from TRBV15 and TRBJ2-5; 7 bases map to TRBD1. Germline V lookup: CDR1 LNHNV, CDR2 YYDKDF (reference sequence). The CDR3 consists of 15 residues. Trimming cost V 0 bases and J 5 bases; bases outside gene matches: 6.

This chain connects TRBV5-8 to TRBJ2-3; 9 bases are a match to TRBD2. The germline V gene has CDR1 SGHTS and CDR2 YDEGEE. CDR3 length equals 16 residues. V trimming: 4 bases; J trimming: 3 bases; junction bases outside the gene matches: 9. CDR3 DNA sequence: TGTGCCAGCAGCGATGGGACTAGCCCTGATACAGATACGCAGTATTTT. This gives the protein CASSDGTSPDTDTQYF.

A word on this clone: The same CDR3 arises from other DNA sequences in this sample as well. The gene calls are TRBV6-5 and TRBJ1-1; 9 nucleotides match TRBD1. There are 14 residues in the CDR3. Germline V gene data show CDR1 as MNHEY and CDR2 as SVGAGI. V shed 6 bases, J shed 2 bases, and the junction held 4 bases outside the gene matches. CDR3 protein: CASSRQGGNTEAFF. The CDR3 DNA is TGTGCCAGCAGCCGACAGGGGGGTAACACTGAAGCTTTCTTT.

The chain carries TRBV30 and TRBJ1-1; D is unresolved. The V end was cut by 1 base, the J end by 7 bases, with 10 bases between. CDR3 length: 12 residues. Germline V lookup: CDR1 GTSNPN, CDR2 SVGIG (reference sequence). CDR3 sequence reads: CAWSARHGEAFF. CDR3 DNA sequence: TGTGCCTGGAGTGCCCGACACGGTGAAGCTTTCTTT.

The J gene is TRBJ2-7, the V gene TRBV4-1; TRBD1 matches at 10 bases. The CDR3 totals 17 residues. The trim removed 1 base at V and 3 bases at J, leaving 9 bases unmatched. CDR1 and CDR2 from the germline V gene are MGHRA and YSYEKL. CDR3 nucleotide sequence: TGCGCCAGCAGCCAAGGCCCCCCGGGACAGGGGTACTACGAGCAGTACTTC. Protein sequence: CASSQGPPGQGYYEQYF.

This chain connects TRBV5-1 to TRBJ1-4; 8 bases fit TRBD1. Germline V lookup: CDR1 SGHRS, CDR2 YFSETQ. CDR3 size: 16 residues. The J segment lost 8 bases and the V segment lost 1 base, leaving 10 bases of the junction unmatched. CDR3 residues: CASSLTGGVLREKLFF. CDR3 sequence (DNA): TGCGCCAGCAGCTTGACAGGGGGTGTGTTAAGGGAAAAACTGTTTTTT.

This chain joins TRBV5-1 and TRBJ2-7; perhaps TRBD1 as D (6 bases). V shed 4 bases and J shed 3 bases, with 17 bases lying between them. The CDR3 consists of 15 residues. The germline V gene has CDR1 SGHRS and CDR2 YFSETQ. The CDR3 region has the DNA TGCGCCAGCAGCCTATACTCCGGGACAAGCTACGAGCAGTACTTC. This gives the protein CASSLYSGTSYEQYF.

The V and J genes are TRBV5-4 and TRBJ2-5, with 9 bases aligning to TRBD2. The CDR3 has 13 amino acids. Germline V gene sequence: CDR1 SGHNT, CDR2 YYREEE (reference sequence). As DNA, the CDR3 is TGTGCTAGTTCAAGCGGGGGGAGGGAGACCCAGTACTTC. Encoded protein: CASSSGGRETQYF.

In this sample, this clone turned up once. V gene TRBV6-5 combines with J gene TRBJ1-1; 8 bases fit TRBD1. Germline-derived CDR1 and CDR2 are MNHEY and SVGAGI. The V segment lost 4 bases and the J segment 4 bases; nucleotides outside the gene matches: 5. CDR3 length: 14 residues. The CDR3 DNA reads as TGTGCCAGCAGTTTCCGGACAGGGATCACTGAAGCTTTCTTT. This sequence encodes CASSFRTGITEAFF.